One T cell receptor beta chain is described in this entry. This receptor's antigen is unknown. The record has no base qualities; no much larger clone is one base away. This sample's time point label indicates: pretherapy, before neoadjuvant immune checkpoint inhibitors. The samples were obtained from NEOSTAR, a phase 2 randomized trial that tested neoadjuvant nivolumab or nivolumab plus ipilimumab, followed by surgery, in operable NSCLC. Here V drops 4 bases and J drops 4 bases, and the junction holds 13 bases not matched to any gene. Reading from cysteine to phenylalanine, the CDR3 counts 19 amino acids. The retained sequence is limited to the CDR3, 57 bases, with the frame set at the first base. Looking up the germline V gene yields CDR1 MNHNS and CDR2 SASEGT. The data are from a study of neoadjuvant nivolumab and ipilimumab in lung cancer (dated by TCRdb to the early 2020s). Turning to the overall study: In the NEOSTAR trial, nivolumab was administered intravenously at 3 mg/kg on days 1, 15 and 29, and the combination arm also received ipilimumab 1 mg/kg on day 1 only. The trial treated about 45 patients with operable NSCLC: about 23 were randomized to nivolumab monotherapy and around 20 to nivolumab plus ipilimumab. The primary endpoint of the trial was the rate of major pathologic response (MPR) in the intention-to-treat population of each study arm. Matched pretherapy and resected tumor pairs were analyzed for seven patients, of whom four received nivolumab and three received nivolumab plus ipilimumab. The study compared TCR repertoires in pretherapy (baseline) peripheral blood with TCR repertoires in tumors resected at surgery following neoadjuvant immune checkpoint blockade. Study-wide findings and limitations: TCR richness in pretherapy blood showed a positive correlation with richness in tumors resected after neoadjuvant therapy (Spearman R ~ 0.87). No significant correlation was found between TCR clonality and pathologic tumor regression, and only one major-pathologic-response sample was available for the clonality analysis. From pretherapy to surgery, tumor T-cell richness and clonality went up in three of three dual-therapy tumors, versus only two of four nivolumab-treated tumors. A small number of samples underwent TCR sequencing. Greater TCR richness and clonality were observed in resected tumors than in tumor-adjacent uninvolved lung, and increases were observed in more dual-therapy-treated tumors.

Receptors were amplified or captured by the immunoSEQ multiplex PCR assay. In the original analysis: Repertoires were summarized by richness and clonality, and significantly expanded and contracted clones were identified between pre- and post-therapy samples. This is the immuneACCESS table as TCRdb keeps it, with only in-frame sequences that have V and J called. A part of the clones is gone; compared with another copy, unresolved V genes explain less than half, and the rest is unexplained. That table supplies the V and J calls and clone size; D and trimming were determined from the DNA. The table for this sample lists tens of thousands of clones; 80% to 90% of them were counted only once. The biggest ten clones account for approximately 3.6% of the sample.

Sequences were derived from peripheral blood, sampled before neoadjuvant nivolumab, alone or with ipilimumab. The chain employs TRBV6-1 and TRBJ2-1, with 13 junctional bases fitting TRBD2. The clonotype was recovered from an adult with non-small cell lung cancer. The DNA reads TGTGCCAGCAGTGGAGGACTAGCGGGAGCCCTCCGGGGGTACAATGAGCAGTTCTTC. It translates as CASSGGLAGALRGYNEQFF.